These 31 T cell receptor beta chains were all obtained from the same sample, sequenced in a study of response to subunit inactivated influenza vaccine. TCRdb re-derived calls from the RT-PCR reads in MiXCR, one entry per CDR3 protein. The data contain 300,000 to 350,000 distinct CDR3 sequences, just over 20% of them singletons. Sample: PBMCs from blood, taken 21 months after vaccination. The receptor source for this set is a man between 50 and 69 years old who received an inactivated influenza vaccine.

Many counts were recorded for this clonotype. The V gene is TRBV3-1, the J gene TRBJ1-6; 7 nucleotides line up with TRBD1. The CDR3 contains 12 residues. V shed 4 bases and J 9 bases; nucleotides not matched to a gene: 0. CDR1 is LGHDT and CDR2 is YNNKEL in the germline V gene (reference sequence). The CDR3 sequence is CASSRQGSPLHF. The CDR3 DNA is TGTGCCAGCAGCCGACAGGGTTCACCCCTCCACTTT.

Of note for this clonotype: One end of the junction does not line up with germline, which may come from a read error. The rearrangement links TRBV4-1 to TRBJ1-2; 11 bases align to TRBD1. Germline assignment: CDR1 MGHRA and CDR2 YSYEKL. The CDR3 runs to 20 residues. CDR3 amino acids: CASSQERRRTGGASNYGYAF. DNA of the CDR3: TGCGCCAGCAGCCAAGAGCGCCGAAGGACAGGGGGCGCTTCCAACTATGGCTACGCCTTC.

This clonotype appeared a few times. The CDR3, as DNA: TGCAGTGCTAGAGCTAGCGGGAGAACAGATACGCAGTATTTT. Protein product: CSARASGRTDTQYF. The V and J genes are TRBV20-1 and TRBJ2-3; TRBD2 matches 10 bases. The CDR3 extends over 14 amino acids. The V gene's germline CDR1 is DFQATT and CDR2 SNEGSKA (reference sequence). V shed 1 base and J 3 bases; nucleotides not matched to a gene: 1.

The chain recombines TRBV7-7 with TRBJ2-7; 7 bases are a match to TRBD2. Losses at the gene ends were 6 bases for V and 3 bases for J; bases not matched to a gene: 17. This CDR3 has 17 residues. CDR1 SSHAT and CDR2 FNYEAQ come from the germline V gene (reference sequence). Written as DNA, the CDR3 is TGTGCCAGCAGGTTCCGGATGTTGGCTAGCGGAAACTACGAGCAGTACTTC. Translated, it gives CASRFRMLASGNYEQYF.

This clonotype has more than one count but fewer than ten. The rearrangement joins TRBV28 to TRBJ1-1, with D perhaps TRBD1 (5 bases). This CDR3 is built from 19 residues. Germline V gene lookup returns CDR1 MDHEN and CDR2 SYDVKM. Trimming took 6 bases from V and 0 from J, leaving 26 bases between them. The DNA of the CDR3 is TGTGCCAGCAGAAGGGTCCAGGGCCCCACAACCCTAATGAACACTGAAGCTTTCTTT. Translating it yields CASRRVQGPTTLMNTEAFF.

This clonotype showed up just a few times. The chain recombines TRBV6-2 or TRBV6-3 with TRBJ2-3; 9 positions match TRBD1. Losses at the gene ends were 2 bases for V and 3 bases for J; bases not matched to a gene: 9. This CDR3 has 17 residues. Germline CDR1 is MNHEY and CDR2 is SVGEGT. CDR3 loop: CASSYAGDRESTDTQYF. The CDR3 coding sequence is TGTGCCAGCAGTTACGCCGGGGACAGGGAGAGTACAGATACGCAGTATTTT.

The gene calls are TRBV12-3 or TRBV12-4 and TRBJ2-1; TRBD2 might be the D (5 bases). This CDR3 spans 12 amino acids. The V end lost 5 bases, the J end lost 9 bases, and 11 bases lay between the germline ends. CDR3 nucleotide sequence: TGTGCCAGCAGTCGTAGCGTCACTGAGCAGTTCTTC. It yields the protein CASSRSVTEQFF.

The chain combines TRBV25-1 with TRBJ1-1; TRBD1 is a possible D gene (5 bases). CDR1 and CDR2 (germline): MGHDK, SYGVNS. Trimming pared 7 bases from V and 0 bases from J, leaving 9 bases between. This CDR3 comprises 13 residues. The CDR3 region has the DNA TGTGCCAGCATTGGGGGTTTGAACACTGAAGCTTTCTTT. The encoded protein is CASIGGLNTEAFF. Based on the CDR3 plus reference TRBV25-1 and TRBJ1-1, the full variable domain is EADIYQTPRYLVIGTGKKITLECSQTMGHDKMYWYQQDPGMELHLIHYSYGVNSTEKGDLSSESTVSRIRTEHFPLTLESARPSHTSQYLCASIGGLNTEAFFGQGTRLTVV.

The chain uses TRBV20-1 and TRBJ2-5; the D gene is possibly TRBD1 (6 bases). Trimming removed 0 bases from V and 4 bases from J, with 15 bases in between. Germline CDR1 DFQATT, CDR2 SNEGSKA (reference sequence). The length of the CDR3 is 15 residues. In DNA form, the CDR3 reads TGCAGTGCTAGAGACGGGACAACGGTCGGAGAGACCCAGTACTTC. Amino acids: CSARDGTTVGETQYF.

The chain couples TRBV18 to TRBJ1-5; D might be TRBD1 (6 bases). Germline CDR1 and CDR2: KGHSH and LQKENI. This CDR3 contains 18 residues. This CDR3 is CGPVNPGAGGKGNQPQHF. The DNA of the CDR3 is TGTGGTCCGGTAAACCCAGGGGCAGGAGGAAAGGGCAATCAGCCCCAGCATTTT.

This chain connects TRBV4-3 to TRBJ2-3, with 9 bases lining up with TRBD2. Losses at the gene ends were 0 bases for V and 0 bases for J; bases not matched to a gene: 13. CDR1 and CDR2 (germline): LGHNA, YSLEER. The CDR3 has 20 residues. For the CDR3, the DNA is TGCGCCAGCAGCCAAGACGAGGTGACTAGCGGATTTTTTAGCACAGATACGCAGTATTTT. Its protein is CASSQDEVTSGFFSTDTQYF.

The gene calls are TRBV20-1 and TRBJ2-3; no definite D call. Trimming removed 5 bases at V and 4 bases at J, with 10 bases between. The CDR3 is made up of 12 amino acids. The germline CDR1 and CDR2 sequences are DFQATT and SNEGSKA (reference sequence). The CDR3 nucleotides read TGCAGTGCTGATAGGGTGGCAGATACGCAGTATTTT. This sequence encodes CSADRVADTQYF.

V gene TRBV20-1 combines with J gene TRBJ2-6; a weak D match, TRBD1 (6 bases). From germline, CDR1 is DFQATT and CDR2 SNEGSKA (reference sequence). Trimming pared 6 bases from V and 0 bases from J, leaving 9 bases between. The CDR3 loop spans 14 amino acids. The CDR3 nucleotides read TGCAGTGCGAGACAGGACTCTGGGGCCAACGTCCTGACTTTC. It codes for CSARQDSGANVLTF.

This clonotype was seen a handful of times. This chain links TRBV6-2 or TRBV6-3 with TRBJ1-2; unclear D gene. From germline, CDR1 is MNHEY and CDR2 SVGEGT. Trimming shortened V by 2 bases and J by 8 bases, and 18 bases separated the two germline ends. This CDR3 comprises 15 residues. Written as DNA, the CDR3 is TGTGCCAGCAGTTACCGGTCAGGCACTTCCTCGGGCTACACCTTC. This sequence encodes CASSYRSGTSSGYTF.

The sample holds a few counts of this clonotype. The J gene is TRBJ2-1, the V gene TRBV7-9, with D perhaps matching TRBD2 (5 bases). The germline V and J ends were trimmed by 5 bases and 13 bases, with 12 bases remaining between them. Germline CDR1 SEHNR, CDR2 FQNEAQ (reference sequence). This CDR3 is 11 amino acids long. CDR3 region: CASSPVSGQFF. CDR3 sequence (DNA): TGTGCCAGCAGCCCCGTAAGCGGACAGTTCTTC.

This clonotype showed up just a few times. This chain uses TRBV5-1 with TRBJ1-1, with 7 positions matching TRBD1. After removal of 4 bases from V and 5 bases from J, the junction contained 5 bases not matched to a gene. CDR3 length: 13 amino acids. Germline values: CDR1 SGHRS, CDR2 YFSETQ. The CDR3 here is CASSVTGKTEAFF. The CDR3 DNA sequence: TGCGCCAGCAGCGTGACAGGGAAGACTGAAGCTTTCTTT.

The chain uses TRBV6-2 or TRBV6-3 and TRBJ2-1; TRBD1 might be the D (6 bases). V lost 4 bases to trimming and J lost 4 bases, with 8 bases between them. Germline values: CDR1 MNHEY, CDR2 SVGEGT. The CDR3 is made up of 13 amino acids. The CDR3 is CASSSGQYNEQFF. CDR3 bases: TGTGCCAGCAGTTCCGGACAGTACAATGAGCAGTTCTTC.

This chain joins TRBV5-1 and TRBJ1-4, with a tentative D call TRBD1 (5 bases). The ends were cut back, 4 bases at V and 4 bases at J, with 14 bases in the middle. This CDR3 is 15 amino acids long. CDR1 is SGHRS, CDR2 YFSETQ, per germline. The CDR3 here is CASSTRGAGNEKLFF. CDR3 bases: TGCGCCAGCAGCACCCGGGGCGCGGGTAATGAAAAACTGTTTTTT.

This rearrangement joins TRBV4-1 to TRBJ1-2, with 8 bases identical to TRBD1. Germline CDR1 reads MGHRA; CDR2 reads YSYEKL. The CDR3 loop spans 15 amino acids. Trimming took 1 base from V and 4 from J; bases not matched to a gene: 5. The CDR3 protein is CASSQGTGNLYGYTF. CDR3 DNA sequence: TGCGCCAGCAGCCAAGGGACAGGGAATCTCTATGGCTACACCTTC.

This clonotype showed up just a few times. The gene calls are TRBV6-1 and TRBJ1-3; 10 bases are shared with TRBD1. The trim removed 6 bases at V and 4 bases at J, leaving 12 bases unmatched. This CDR3 is built from 17 residues. Germline values: CDR1 MNHNS, CDR2 SASEGT. Here the CDR3 reads CASSRTAGTGAGNTIYF. The CDR3 bases are TGTGCCAGCAGCCGAACTGCGGGGACAGGGGCCGGAAACACCATATATTTT.

V gene TRBV15 combines with J gene TRBJ1-4; a possible D gene is TRBD1 (6 bases). Trimming left V 2 bases short and J 4 bases short, with 14 bases between. Per the germline V gene, CDR1 is LNHNV and CDR2 is YYDKDF (reference sequence). The CDR3 has 16 amino acids. The CDR3 region has the DNA TGTGCCACCAGCAGAACCTCCGGCAGGGGTAATGAAAAACTGTTTTTT. Translation gives CATSRTSGRGNEKLFF.

The chain uses TRBV2 and TRBJ1-5, with 9 nucleotides matching TRBD1. The CDR3 contains 14 residues. CDR1 and CDR2 from the germline V gene are SNHLY and FYNNEI. V trimming: 5 bases; J trimming: 8 bases; junction bases outside the gene matches: 7. The CDR3 spells CASSTGGWSEPQHF. CDR3 DNA: TGTGCCAGCAGTACAGGGGGCTGGTCTGAGCCCCAGCATTTT.

This rearrangement joins TRBV5-4 to TRBJ1-2; 10 nucleotides align to TRBD1. V lost 0 bases, J lost 8 bases, and 13 bases stayed unmatched. CDR3 length: 17 amino acids. Germline V lookup: CDR1 SGHNT, CDR2 YYREEE (reference sequence). The CDR3 region is CASSLAGQGSGLGGYTF. CDR3 DNA sequence: TGTGCCAGCAGCTTGGCGGGACAGGGGTCCGGTCTCGGGGGCTACACCTTC.

The table lists this clonotype with many counts. V and J are TRBV20-1 and TRBJ1-2, with D tentatively TRBD1 (5 bases). Trimming shortened V by 0 bases and J by 9 bases, and 17 bases separated the two germline ends. Germline values: CDR1 DFQATT, CDR2 SNEGSKA (reference sequence). There are 14 residues in the CDR3. DNA of the CDR3: TGCAGTGCTAGAGAAGCAGGGCGGTACCGGAGCTACACCTTC. Translating gives CSAREAGRYRSYTF.

This chain links TRBV3-1 with TRBJ1-2; TRBD1 matches 7 bases. The CDR3 is 14 residues long. Germline V gene sequence: CDR1 LGHDT, CDR2 YNNKEL (reference sequence). V lost 3 bases and J lost 6; bases outside the gene matches: 7. CDR3 loop: CASSQRNRGDGYTF. The CDR3, as DNA: TGTGCCAGCAGCCAGCGAAACAGGGGAGATGGCTACACCTTC.

The chain combines TRBV4-1 with TRBJ1-4; D may be TRBD1 (6 bases). V was shortened by 3 bases and J by 1 base, with 15 bases between the two germline ends. Germline V gene sequence: CDR1 MGHRA, CDR2 YSYEKL. There are 17 residues in the CDR3. Here the CDR3 DNA reads TGCGCCAGCAGCCATCCAACAGGGATGGGAACTAATGAAAAACTGTTTTTT. This sequence encodes CASSHPTGMGTNEKLFF.

V gene TRBV5-1 combines with J gene TRBJ1-2; no reliable D call. V lost 0 bases to trimming and J lost 7 bases, with 19 bases between them. CDR1 SGHRS and CDR2 YFSETQ come from the germline V gene. This CDR3 is built from 16 residues. The CDR3 spells CASSLAQFPSNGGYTF. CDR3 bases: TGCGCCAGCAGCTTGGCTCAGTTTCCCTCTAATGGTGGCTACACCTTC.

This clonotype was counted a few times. The rearrangement uses TRBV5-1 and TRBJ1-1, with 7 bases identical to TRBD1. This CDR3 spans 15 amino acids. Germline V CDR1 and CDR2: SGHRS, YFSETQ. The J segment lost 7 bases and the V segment lost 0 bases, leaving 9 bases of the junction unmatched. The CDR3 nucleotides read TGCGCCAGCAGCTTGGCGGAAGGTAGGGGGCTTGAAGCTTTCTTT. Amino acids: CASSLAEGRGLEAFF. The full variable domain, with the rest looked up from reference TRBV5-1 and TRBJ1-1, is KAGVTQTPRYLIKTRGQQVTLSCSPISGHRSVSWYQQTPGQGLQFLFEYFSETQRNKGNFPGRFSGRQFSNSRSEMNVSTLELGDSALYLCASSLAEGRGLEAFFGQGTRLTVV.

This clonotype has a handful of counts. This chain uses TRBV27 with TRBJ1-4; 8 bases agree with TRBD1. CDR1 and CDR2 from the germline V gene are MNHEY and SMNVEV (reference sequence). This CDR3 contains 15 residues. Unmatched junction bases numbered 9, after V lost 6 bases and J lost 6 bases. The CDR3 is CASRGGQGRHEKLFF. CDR3 coding DNA: TGTGCCAGCAGGGGAGGACAGGGTAGGCATGAAAAACTGTTTTTT.

This chain connects TRBV12-3 or TRBV12-4 to TRBJ2-4, with TRBD1 identical over 9 bases. The CDR3 is 13 residues long. V shed 6 bases and J 5 bases; nucleotides not matched to a gene: 2. The CDR3 reads CASRGQGQNIQYF. DNA for the CDR3: TGTGCCAGCAGGGGACAGGGACAAAACATTCAGTACTTC.

V usage is TRBV15 and J usage is TRBJ2-3, with TRBD2 matching 13 bases. CDR1 and CDR2 (germline): LNHNV, YYDKDF (reference sequence). The CDR3 has 21 residues. The V segment lost 5 bases and the J segment 0 bases; nucleotides outside the gene matches: 17. The CDR3 region has the DNA TGTGCCACCAGCCCTCATCTGGGACTAGCGGGGAGAGGATCTAGCACAGATACGCAGTATTTT. Its translation is CATSPHLGLAGRGSSTDTQYF. Full variable domain (remainder filled in from reference TRBV15 and TRBJ2-3): DAMVIQNPRYQVTQFGKPVTLSCSQTLNHNVMYWYQQKSSQAPKLLFHYYDKDFNNEADTPDNFQSRRPNTSFCFLDIRSPGLGDTAMYLCATSPHLGLAGRGSSTDTQYFGPGTRLTVL.